A selection of T cell receptor beta chains follows, all from one sample in a study of shared clonotypes between healthy human individuals. Generated by immunoSEQ multiplex PCR, the TCRdb table keeps only in-frame clones and is missing some. The sample shows 550,000 to 750,000 clones, about 95% of them seen only once. The sequencing sample was made of naive CD8+ T cells sorted from blood. These receptors came from a woman aged 25-40 years in good health. The CDR3 runs from the conserved cysteine through the conserved F or W. A D gene is named only where the DNA matches it firmly. Only part of the rows carry a size: once, few, many, or a class if the clone is expanded.

j_gene: TRBJ2-2; abundance: few; v_gene: TRBV27; d_gene: TRBD2; CDR3nt: TGTGCCAGCAGTTTGGGGACTAGCGGGAGAACCGGGGAGCTGTTTTTT; CDR3aa: CASSLGTSGRTGELFF
j_gene: TRBJ2-7; abundance: NA; v_gene: TRBV28; d_gene: TRBD2; CDR3nt: TGTGCCAGCAGTTTGGGGTTAGCGGGACACTACGAGCAGTACTTC; CDR3aa: CASSLGLAGHYEQYF
j_gene: TRBJ2-3; abundance: NA; v_gene: TRBV4-1; d_gene: NA; CDR3nt: TGCGCCAGCAGCCAAGATTATCGAGGCACAGATACGCAGTATTTT; CDR3aa: CASSQDYRGTDTQYF
j_gene: TRBJ2-5; abundance: NA; v_gene: TRBV27; d_gene: NA; CDR3nt: TGTGCCAGCAGTTTATCTGGCGGGGGCGTGTTGAAGACCCAGTACTTC; CDR3aa: CASSLSGGGVLKTQYF
j_gene: TRBJ1-5; abundance: NA; v_gene: TRBV28; d_gene: NA; CDR3nt: TGTGCCAGCAGTTTAAACCCCCCCGACATTTGGGATTACAATCAGCCCCAGCATTTT; CDR3aa: CASSLNPPDIWDYNQPQHF
j_gene: TRBJ1-5; abundance: NA; v_gene: TRBV19; d_gene: NA; CDR3nt: TGTGCCAGTAGTATTGACAGAGTAAATCAGCCCCAGCATTTT; CDR3aa: CASSIDRVNQPQHF
j_gene: TRBJ1-5; abundance: NA; v_gene: TRBV27; d_gene: TRBD1; CDR3nt: TGTGCCAGCAGTCTGGACAGGGCGTCGGGTCAGCCCCAGCATTTT; CDR3aa: CASSLDRASGQPQHF
j_gene: TRBJ2-3; abundance: NA; v_gene: TRBV12-5; d_gene: NA; CDR3nt: TGTGCTAGTGGTTTCGGCCGCACAGATACGCAGTATTTT; CDR3aa: CASGFGRTDTQYF
j_gene: TRBJ2-7; abundance: NA; v_gene: TRBV7-9; d_gene: NA; CDR3nt: TGTGCCAGCAGCTTAGAAGGCAGAGCCTACGAGCAGTACTTC; CDR3aa: CASSLEGRAYEQYF
j_gene: TRBJ2-1; abundance: NA; v_gene: TRBV7-8; d_gene: NA; CDR3nt: TGTGCCAGCAGCCGCAGGATGAGCTCCTACAATGAGCAGTTCTTC; CDR3aa: CASSRRMSSYNEQFF
j_gene: TRBJ1-5; abundance: few; v_gene: TRBV7-9; d_gene: NA; CDR3nt: TGTGCCAGCAGCTTTAGAGCTCAGCCCCAGCATTTT; CDR3aa: CASSFRAQPQHF
j_gene: TRBJ2-5; abundance: NA; v_gene: TRBV11-3; d_gene: NA; CDR3nt: TGTGCCAGCGGACCGTATGGAGGGGAGACCCAGTACTTC; CDR3aa: CASGPYGGETQYF
j_gene: TRBJ2-7; abundance: NA; v_gene: TRBV7-8; d_gene: TRBD2; CDR3nt: TGTGCCAGCAGCCCCCCGGGGGAGGGCGAGTGGGAGCAGTACTTC; CDR3aa: CASSPPGEGEWEQYF
j_gene: TRBJ1-4; abundance: NA; v_gene: TRBV28; d_gene: NA; CDR3nt: TGTGCCGGCAGCAGTTTTCCAGGGAGAGAAAAACTGTTTTTT; CDR3aa: CAGSSFPGREKLFF
j_gene: TRBJ1-5; abundance: NA; v_gene: TRBV27; d_gene: TRBD1; CDR3nt: TGTGCCAGCAGTTTAGGACAGGCCCATCAGCCCCAGCATTTT; CDR3aa: CASSLGQAHQPQHF
j_gene: TRBJ2-7; abundance: NA; v_gene: TRBV7-9; d_gene: NA; CDR3nt: TGTGCCAGCAGCTTAGTAGAGAGTGGTTTGATCCCCGAGCAGTACTTC; CDR3aa: CASSLVESGLIPEQYF
j_gene: TRBJ1-5; abundance: NA; v_gene: TRBV6-5; d_gene: TRBD1; CDR3nt: TGTGCCAGCAGGGGACAGGGGAGACAGCCCCAGCATTTT; CDR3aa: CASRGQGRQPQHF
j_gene: TRBJ2-7; abundance: NA; v_gene: TRBV7-9; d_gene: TRBD1; CDR3nt: TGTGCCAGCGGCTGGACAGGGTACGAGCAGTACTTC; CDR3aa: CASGWTGYEQYF
j_gene: TRBJ1-5; abundance: NA; v_gene: TRBV2; d_gene: NA; CDR3nt: TGTGCCAGCAGTTTCGTTGCTTTGAGGACGGAAAATCAGCCCCAGCATTTT; CDR3aa: CASSFVALRTENQPQHF